This T cell receptor (beta chain) stems from a study of shared clonotypes between healthy human individuals. Study-wide context: There were three CD4 naive, three CD4 memory, two CD8 naive and one CD8 memory plates per donor.

The protocol was immunoSEQ multiplex PCR, while the TCRdb copy is restricted to in-frame clones and leaves out a portion. Of roughly 2,500,000 clones listed, approximately 94% are singletons. Every donor was a Caucasian adult from Nashville, Tennessee. CD4+ cell separation produced CD45RA+ naive and CD45RA-negative memory subsets. Trimming cost V 3 bases and J 3 bases, with 12 bases left between them. The CDR3 has 14 amino acids. Germline lookup yields CDR1 SEHNR and CDR2 FQNEAQ (reference sequence). This sequence was found in a man aged 18 to 29 in good health. Some clones in this sample may be carry-over from other donors' samples. The V gene is TRBV7-9, the J gene TRBJ2-7, with D tentatively TRBD1 or TRBD2 (6 bases each). Material for sequencing was naive CD4+ T cells from PBMCs. This sample's subset: CD45RA+ positively selected. The CDR3 loop reads CASSLRGGGYEQYF. CDR3 nucleotide sequence: TGTGCCAGCAGCTTGCGAGGAGGGGGCTACGAGCAGTACTTC.